The rows below give T cell receptor beta chains drawn from one sample of a study of shared clonotypes between healthy human individuals. The table came from immunoSEQ multiplex PCR; TCRdb's copy has only in-frame clones and leaves some out. The sample lists around 240,000 clones; over 50% were seen once. Sequencing input: memory CD4+ T cells sorted from blood. These receptors were taken from a man in his thirties or forties in good health. CDR3s include the opening cysteine and the closing phenylalanine or tryptophan. D genes are given only for firm matches. Only part of the rows carry a size: once, few, many, or a class if the clone is expanded.

v_call	j_call	clone_size	d_call	cdr3_length	cdr3_nt	cdr3_aa
TRBV5-1	TRBJ2-7	few	TRBD1	16	TGCGCCAGCAGCTTTACCCCGACAGGGGCGGCCTACGAGCAGTACTTC	CASSFTPTGAAYEQYF
TRBV4-1	TRBJ2-2	-	TRBD2	17	TGCGCCAGCAGCCAGCCACTAGCGGGAGGGTTCACCGGGGAGCTGTTTTTT	CASSQPLAGGFTGELFF
TRBV4-1	TRBJ2-3	-	-	17	TGCGCCAGCAGCCAAGTGTTCGGCGGGGCTAGCACAGATACGCAGTATTTT	CASSQVFGGASTDTQYF
TRBV29-1	TRBJ2-1	-	TRBD1	14	TGCAGCGCTGCATCGGGACAGGTGGTCAATGAGCAGTTCTTC	CSAASGQVVNEQFF
TRBV5-1	TRBJ2-1	-	TRBD2	15	TGCGCCAGCAGCTTGGCGGGACTAGGACGGAATGAGCAGTTCTTC	CASSLAGLGRNEQFF
TRBV4-3	TRBJ2-1	-	TRBD1	14	TGCGCCAGCAGCCAAGAAACAGGGGGCAATGAGCAGTTCTTC	CASSQETGGNEQFF
TRBV11-2	TRBJ2-3	-	TRBD2	15	TGTGCCAGCAGCTACAAGCGGGGGTACACAGATACGCAGTATTTT	CASSYKRGYTDTQYF
TRBV7-8	TRBJ1-4	-	TRBD1	18	TGTGCCAGCGCGCCCCAGGACAGGGCAAGTCCAACTAATGAAAAACTGTTTTTT	CASAPQDRASPTNEKLFF
TRBV29-1	TRBJ2-5	-	-	14	TGCAGCGTTGAAGATTGGGGGTTAGGGGAGACCCAGTACTTC	CSVEDWGLGETQYF
TRBV5-1	TRBJ1-1	-	-	14	TGCGCCAGCAGCTTGGCCGGGGGGAACACTGAAGCTTTCTTT	CASSLAGGNTEAFF
TRBV5-1	TRBJ2-1	-	TRBD1	16	TGCGCCAGCAGCAGTGGACAGGGGGCCAGATACAATGAGCAGTTCTTC	CASSSGQGARYNEQFF
TRBV5-5	TRBJ1-2	-	-	12	TGTGCCAGCAGCTTTTTCGGGGGCGGCTACACCTTC	CASSFFGGGYTF
TRBV18	TRBJ1-4	few	-	14	TGTGCCAGCTCACCAAACACAGGGAATGAAAAACTGTTTTTT	CASSPNTGNEKLFF
TRBV28	TRBJ2-7	-	-	13	TGTGCCAGCCAACAGGGAAGGCCCAACGAGCAGTACTTC	CASQQGRPNEQYF
TRBV10-2	TRBJ1-5	-	-	14	TGCGCCAGCAGTGTACGGCGGGATAATCAGCCCCAGCATTTT	CASSVRRDNQPQHF
TRBV27	TRBJ2-7	-	-	13	TGTGCCAGCAGTTCAGGAGACTCCTACGAGCAGTACTTC	CASSSGDSYEQYF
TRBV7-2	TRBJ1-2	-	TRBD1	16	TGTGCCAGCAGCCCCAGGACAGGGGCTGGTAACTATGGCTACACCTTC	CASSPRTGAGNYGYTF
TRBV19	TRBJ2-1	-	TRBD2	14	TGTGCCAGTAGTAAGACTAGCGGGAGCAATGAGCAGTTCTTC	CASSKTSGSNEQFF
TRBV11-1	TRBJ1-1	-	-	12	TGTGCCAGCAGCTTAATAGGAACTGAAGCTTTCTTT	CASSLIGTEAFF
TRBV5-6	TRBJ2-3	once	-	16	TGTGCCAGCAGCTTCCCCCCAGGGCGTTTGCCAGATACGCAGTATTTT	CASSFPPGRLPDTQYF
TRBV7-2	TRBJ2-7	-	-	13	TGTGCCAGCAGCCTTAACTCGGGATCCGAGCAGTACTTC	CASSLNSGSEQYF
TRBV18	TRBJ2-5	-	TRBD2	14	TGTGCCAGCTCACCGACTAGCGAGCAAGAGACCCAGTACTTC	CASSPTSEQETQYF
TRBV7-8	TRBJ2-1	-	-	18	TGTGCCAGCAGCTTATTGTCGGGCGGGAAGGGGGCTTACAATGAGCAGTTCTTC	CASSLLSGGKGAYNEQFF
TRBV28	TRBJ2-7	-	-	14	TGTGCCAGCAGTTTACGGGATTTGGGGTACGAGCAGTACTTC	CASSLRDLGYEQYF
TRBV6-5	TRBJ2-7	-	-	16	TGTGCCAGCAGTTACTCGATGTTGGGTGGAGCGTACGAGCAGTACTTC	CASSYSMLGGAYEQYF
TRBV11-3	TRBJ2-7	-	TRBD2	14	TGTGCCAGCAGCTCCGGTAGCGGGAGAAACGAGCAGTACTTC	CASSSGSGRNEQYF
TRBV10-3	TRBJ2-7	-	TRBD1	12	TGTGCCAGCCAATCCGGGACAGGCCTCCCGTACTTC	CASQSGTGLPYF
TRBV11-2	TRBJ2-3	-	-	14	TGTGCCAGCAGTGGGTTGGTTGGCACAGATACGCAGTATTTT	CASSGLVGTDTQYF
TRBV9	TRBJ2-3	-	TRBD2	14	TGTGCCAGCAGCTCAGCGCCGGGAGGCGGTACGCAGTATTTT	CASSSAPGGGTQYF
TRBV19	TRBJ2-1	-	TRBD2	13	TGTGCCAGTAGTACCCAAGGACTAGCGGCACAGTTCTTC	CASSTQGLAAQFF
TRBV6-1	TRBJ2-7	few	-	12	TGTGCCAGCAGTGAAGGTGGGGGACTGCAGTACTTC	CASSEGGGLQYF
TRBV6-6	TRBJ2-2	-	-	13	TGTGCCAGCCTTACAGGAAACACCGGGGAGCTGTTTTTT	CASLTGNTGELFF
TRBV7-3	TRBJ2-1	-	-	13	TGTGCCAGCAGCTTCCTAAGACAGGCGGAGCAGTTCTTC	CASSFLRQAEQFF
TRBV6-5	TRBJ1-5	-	-	14	TGTGCCAGCAGTTACGGGGGGGTAAGTCAGCCCCAGCATTTT	CASSYGGVSQPQHF
TRBV7-7	TRBJ2-5	-	-	16	TGTGCTAGCAGCTTAGGGGGGCGGGGCAGCCAAGAGACCCAGTACTTC	CASSLGGRGSQETQYF
TRBV18	TRBJ2-7	-	-	15	TGTGCCAGCTCACCACCCTTGCTGAGTGGCTACGAGCAGTACTTC	CASSPPLLSGYEQYF
TRBV7-9	TRBJ1-2	-	-	11	TGTGCCAGCAGCTTGAGCTATGGCTACACCTTC	CASSLSYGYTF
TRBV13	TRBJ2-6	-	-	16	TGTGCCAGCAGCTTCAACCAGGGGACCGGGGCCAACGTCCTGACTTTC	CASSFNQGTGANVLTF
TRBV7-3	TRBJ2-7	-	TRBD2	16	TGTGCCAGCAGCTCCGGACCTATAGCGGGCTCCTACGAGCAGTACTTC	CASSSGPIAGSYEQYF
TRBV5-5	TRBJ2-1	-	TRBD2	16	TGTGCCAGCAGCTTGGGGGCTAGCGGGAGGTGGAATGAGCAGTTCTTC	CASSLGASGRWNEQFF
TRBV7-8	TRBJ2-7	-	-	13	TGTGCCAGCAGCCAACCCCCCTCCTACGAGCAGTACTTC	CASSQPPSYEQYF
TRBV12-5	TRBJ1-2	many	-	15	TGTGCTAGTGGTTTGTGGGGGCCCGGGCAAGATGGCTACACCTTC	CASGLWGPGQDGYTF
TRBV28	TRBJ1-5	once	-	14	TGTGCCAGCAGTTTCAGTGGGGGCTATCAGCCCCAGCATTTT	CASSFSGGYQPQHF
TRBV2	TRBJ2-1	-	-	16	TGTGCCAGCAGTGAAGTAGCGGACGCTTACTACAATGAGCAGTTCTTC	CASSEVADAYYNEQFF
TRBV18	TRBJ1-2	few	TRBD1	17	TGTGCCAGCTCACCCCTTGGGGGCAGGGGGCAGGGCTATGGCTACACCTTC	CASSPLGGRGQGYGYTF
TRBV7-2	TRBJ2-7	many	-	15	TGTGCCAGCAGCGCCCCGGGACGCAGCTCCTACGAGCAGTACTTC	CASSAPGRSSYEQYF
TRBV7-8	TRBJ2-1	-	-	12	TGTGCCAGCAGCCCACGATACAATGAGCAGTTCTTC	CASSPRYNEQFF
TRBV6-5	TRBJ1-5	-	-	10	TGTGCCAGCGGGGGGCAGCCCCAGCATTTT	CASGGQPQHF
TRBV2	TRBJ2-3	once	TRBD2	14	TGTGCCAGCAGTGTCCCGGGACTAGCCGATACGCAGTATTTT	CASSVPGLADTQYF
TRBV4-1	TRBJ2-5	-	-	15	TGCGCCAGCAGCCAAGCCTCAGGTTTACAAGAGACCCAGTACTTC	CASSQASGLQETQYF
TRBV5-4	TRBJ2-2	-	-	15	TGTGCCAGCAGCTCTAAGACAGGTCCCACCGGGGAGCTGTTTTTT	CASSSKTGPTGELFF
TRBV7-6	TRBJ2-7	-	-	15	TGTGCCAGCAGCTTAATATCGGGTTCCCGAAACGAGCAGTACTTC	CASSLISGSRNEQYF
TRBV21-1	TRBJ1-5	-	-	17	TGTGCCAGCACCACAGGGGTAACGCCATATAGCAATCAGCCCCAGCATTTT	CASTTGVTPYSNQPQHF
TRBV5-1	TRBJ2-4	-	-	16	TGCGCCAGCAGCTTGACCGGGACACCGGACAAAAACATTCAGTACTTC	CASSLTGTPDKNIQYF
TRBV7-2	TRBJ2-1	many	TRBD1	12	TGTGCCAGCAGCTTCTCGACAGGGATTGCGTTCTTC	CASSFSTGIAFF
TRBV23-1	TRBJ2-7	many	-	18	TGCGCCAGCAGTCAATGTGGTTGTGACGGGGCAGATGGTTACGAGCAGTACTTC	CASSQCGCDGADGYEQYF